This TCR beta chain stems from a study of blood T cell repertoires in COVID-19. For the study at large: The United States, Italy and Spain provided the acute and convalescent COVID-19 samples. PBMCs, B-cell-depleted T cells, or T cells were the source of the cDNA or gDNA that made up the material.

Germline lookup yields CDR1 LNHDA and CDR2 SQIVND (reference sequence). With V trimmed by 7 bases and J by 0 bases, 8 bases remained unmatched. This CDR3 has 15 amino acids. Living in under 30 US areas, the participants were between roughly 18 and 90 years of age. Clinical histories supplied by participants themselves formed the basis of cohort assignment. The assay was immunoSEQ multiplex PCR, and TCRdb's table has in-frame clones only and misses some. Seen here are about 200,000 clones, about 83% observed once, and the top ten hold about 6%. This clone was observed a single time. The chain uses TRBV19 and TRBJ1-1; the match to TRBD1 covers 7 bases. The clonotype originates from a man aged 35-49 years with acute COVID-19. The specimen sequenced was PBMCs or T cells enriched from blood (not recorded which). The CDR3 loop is CASIPQGVMNTEAFF. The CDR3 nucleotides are TGTGCCAGTATCCCCCAGGGGGTTATGAACACTGAAGCTTTCTTT.